The 29 T cell receptor beta chains given below trace back to one sample, sequenced in a study of T cells in Graves' hyperthyroidism and ophthalmopathy. Amplified TCR beta CDR3 regions came from RNA transcripts. The HTBI primer set served for first-round RT-PCR of the TCR CDR3. TCRdb re-called the multiplex PCR reads through MiXCR, storing one row per CDR3 protein. The sample shows fewer than 650,000 distinct CDR3 sequences, 12% to 15% of them seen only once. What was sequenced was blood. Receptors were obtained from a woman aged 18 to 35 with Graves' ophthalmopathy.

In its sample, this clonotype was seen many times. The V call is TRBV6-1, the J call TRBJ2-7; D uncertain. Between the trimmed V and J ends, which lost 5 bases and 0 bases, there was a span of 20 bases. The length of the CDR3 is 17 residues. Looked up from germline, CDR1 is MNHNS and CDR2 is SASEGT. The CDR3 bases are TGTGCCAGCAGTCCTAGGGCAGGCTCCCGGGTCTCCTACGAGCAGTACTTC. As protein: CASSPRAGSRVSYEQYF.

The sample holds many counts of this clonotype. The chain employs TRBV6-1 and TRBJ1-1; unclear D gene. Trimming removed 5 bases at V and 0 bases at J, with 13 bases between. CDR3 length: 15 amino acids. CDR1 and CDR2 from the germline V gene are MNHNS and SASEGT. CDR3 sequence (DNA): TGTGCCAGCAGTTCCCGATCTCGGATGAACACTGAAGCTTTCTTT. This sequence encodes CASSSRSRMNTEAFF.

This clonotype was recorded many times. The chain employs TRBV12-3 or TRBV12-4 and TRBJ2-7; D is possibly TRBD1 or TRBD2 (7 bases each). The germline V and J ends were trimmed by 6 bases and 2 bases, with 14 bases remaining between them. The CDR3 has 14 amino acids. The CDR3 sequence is CASRDRDYTYEQYF. In DNA form, the CDR3 reads TGTGCCAGCAGAGACAGGGACTATACCTACGAGCAGTACTTC.

This clonotype occurred a few times. The chain is built from TRBV24-1 and TRBJ1-1; D perhaps matches TRBD1 (5 bases). Trimming cost V 6 bases and J 4 bases, with 5 bases left between them. The CDR3 covers 11 residues. Germline V lookup: CDR1 KGHDR, CDR2 SFDVKD. The CDR3 nucleotides are TGTGCCACCAGTCAGGGCACTGAAGCTTTCTTT. Translating it yields CATSQGTEAFF.

The chain joins TRBV5-4 to TRBJ1-2; D perhaps matches TRBD1 (6 bases). V shed 0 bases and J shed 3 bases, with 12 bases lying between them. The germline gives CDR1 SGHNT, CDR2 YYREEE (reference sequence). The CDR3 has 15 amino acids. For the CDR3, the DNA is TGTGCCAGCAGCTTGGAGCACAGGGTTGACTATGGCTACACCTTC. Translation gives CASSLEHRVDYGYTF.

In this sample, this clonotype turned up a few times. The chain recombines TRBV4-2 with TRBJ2-5, with TRBD2 matching over 9 bases. Germline lookup yields CDR1 LGHNA and CDR2 YNFKEQ. The CDR3 spans 15 residues. The junction had 5 bases not matched to a gene; V was cut back by 2 bases and J by 4 bases. In DNA form, the CDR3 reads TGTGCCAGCAGCCAAAGGCGGGAGGGTTTAGAGACCCAGTACTTC. Its translation: CASSQRREGLETQYF.

The sample holds many counts of this clonotype. The chain uses TRBV6-1 and TRBJ2-7; weak D call: TRBD1 (6 bases). V gave up 0 bases and J gave up 4 bases, with 19 bases separating them. Germline assignment: CDR1 MNHNS and CDR2 SASEGT. The CDR3 has 17 residues. The CDR3 DNA reads TGTGCCAGCAGTGAAGCGCTGGGATTTCGGACAGCTTACGAGCAGTACTTC. Translating it yields CASSEALGFRTAYEQYF.

The rearrangement links TRBV29-1 to TRBJ2-3; tentatively, D is TRBD2 (6 bases). Germline values: CDR1 SQVTM, CDR2 ANQGSEA. The CDR3 covers 14 residues. Trimming took off 2 bases at V and 3 bases at J, with 12 bases between the two ends. The CDR3 protein is CSVELGGGTDTQYF. The CDR3 bases are TGCAGCGTTGAATTGGGGGGAGGAACAGATACGCAGTATTTT.

Many counts were recorded for this clonotype. V and J are TRBV28 and TRBJ1-6; unclear D gene. V was cut by 10 bases and J by 6 bases, with 10 bases left in between. The V gene's germline CDR1 is MDHEN and CDR2 SYDVKM. The CDR3 has 12 amino acids. CDR3 amino acids: CATHKANSPLHF. The CDR3 DNA is TGTGCCACCCACAAGGCTAATTCACCCCTCCACTTT.

This clonotype has a count of ten or more. This rearrangement joins TRBV7-2 to TRBJ1-1; tentative D call: TRBD1 (5 bases). Deletions cut 0 bases from V and 0 bases from J, with 11 bases between. There are 16 residues in the CDR3. Looked up from germline, CDR1 is SGHTA and CDR2 is FQGNSA. CDR3 in amino acids: CASSLAGERMNTEAFF. Here the CDR3 DNA reads TGTGCCAGCAGCTTAGCAGGGGAGAGAATGAACACTGAAGCTTTCTTT.

This clonotype was seen more than once but under ten times. With a much larger clone just one base away, this may be a read error. V and J are TRBV11-3 and TRBJ2-7, with 11 bases identical to TRBD1. Germline V lookup: CDR1 SGHNT, CDR2 YENEEA. This CDR3 contains 16 residues. V lost 5 bases to trimming and J lost 7 bases; unmatched junction nucleotides: 13. The CDR3 reads CASSLPWDRGGNEQYF. The CDR3 coding sequence is TGTGCCAGCAGCCTGCCGTGGGACAGGGGGGGGAATGAGCAGTACTTC.

This clonotype has only a few counts. V gene TRBV7-9 combines with J gene TRBJ2-7; D remains ambiguous. The CDR3 totals 12 residues. In germline, CDR1 is SEHNR, CDR2 FQNEAQ (reference sequence). The ends were cut back, 4 bases at V and 7 bases at J, with 11 bases in the middle. The CDR3 reads CASSSLGREQYF. The CDR3 DNA sequence: TGTGCCAGCAGCTCCTTGGGTCGGGAGCAGTACTTC.

The CDR3 sequence is CSARDSANTEAFF. The CDR3 nucleotides read TGCAGTGCTAGAGATTCAGCGAACACTGAAGCTTTCTTT. The rearrangement links TRBV20-1 to TRBJ1-1; D gene unclear. The CDR3 covers 13 residues. V was cut by 0 bases and J by 1 base, with 6 bases left in between. From germline, CDR1 is DFQATT and CDR2 SNEGSKA (reference sequence).

This clonotype has ten or more counts. CDR3 residues: CASSFGPAGDSYNEQFF. The CDR3 DNA is TGTGCCAGCAGCTTCGGACCAGCGGGCGACTCCTACAATGAGCAGTTCTTC. The chain links TRBV13 to TRBJ2-1; TRBD2 is a possible D gene (6 bases). The germline V gene encodes CDR1 PRHDT and CDR2 FYEKMQ (reference sequence). The CDR3 spans 17 residues. V lost 3 bases and J 0 bases, leaving 15 bases between the germline ends. The whole variable domain, filled in from reference TRBV13 and TRBJ2-1, reads AAGVIQSPRHLIKEKRETATLKCYPIPRHDTVYWYQQGPGQDPQFLISFYEKMQSDKGSIPDRFSAQQFSDYHSELNMSSLELGDSALYFCASSFGPAGDSYNEQFFGPGTRLTVL.

This clonotype was counted ten times or more. V usage is TRBV6-1 and J usage is TRBJ2-7; 9 positions agree with TRBD2. This CDR3 is 16 amino acids long. The germline V gene has CDR1 MNHNS and CDR2 SASEGT. V shed 5 bases, J shed 2 bases, and the junction held 10 bases outside the gene matches. The DNA for the CDR3 is TGTGCCAGCAGTCCTCTAGGACTAGCGCGCACCTACGAGCAGTACTTC. Its protein product is CASSPLGLARTYEQYF.

The V and J genes are TRBV20-1 and TRBJ2-7, with a possible D match to TRBD1 (6 bases). Germline CDR1 is DFQATT and CDR2 is SNEGSKA (reference sequence). The length of the CDR3 is 14 residues. Trimming took 1 base from V and 4 from J, leaving 14 bases between them. The chain's CDR3 is CSARGDYREYEQYF. The CDR3 nucleotides read TGCAGTGCTAGAGGAGATTACAGGGAATACGAGCAGTACTTC.

This rearrangement joins TRBV19 to TRBJ1-2; 11 bases agree with TRBD1. V lost 9 bases, J lost 9 bases, and 12 bases stayed unmatched. The germline V gene encodes CDR1 LNHDA and CDR2 SQIVND (reference sequence). The CDR3 runs to 14 residues. The CDR3 is CASLRLRDRGSYTF. Written as DNA, the CDR3 is TGTGCCAGCCTGAGACTCCGGGACAGGGGGAGCTACACCTTC.

This clonotype was counted at least ten times. The J gene is TRBJ2-3, the V gene TRBV18; a possible D gene is TRBD2 (5 bases). Deletions cut 2 bases from V and 2 bases from J, with 11 bases between. From germline, CDR1 is KGHSH and CDR2 LQKENI. This CDR3 contains 15 residues. The CDR3 region is CASSPGSGITDTQYF. The CDR3 DNA sequence: TGTGCCAGCTCACCAGGTTCCGGGATCACAGATACGCAGTATTTT.

This clonotype has a handful of counts. The chain combines TRBV7-8 with TRBJ1-1; D perhaps matches TRBD1 (5 bases). Per germline, CDR1 SGHVS and CDR2 FQNEAQ. V lost 6 bases and J 2 bases, leaving 13 bases between the germline ends. The CDR3 consists of 14 residues. The CDR3 DNA is TGTGCCAGCAGTGAGTGGGGGGTCAACACTGAAGCTTTCTTT. It is translated as CASSEWGVNTEAFF.

This clonotype was counted between two and nine times. The chain is built from TRBV7-3 and TRBJ1-6; D is uncertain. The germline gives CDR1 SGHTA, CDR2 FQGTGA. V lost 2 bases to trimming and J lost 7 bases, with 9 bases between them. This CDR3 has 14 residues. Here the CDR3 reads CASSLSVGNSPLHF. CDR3 nucleotides: TGTGCCAGCAGCTTATCTGTGGGGAATTCACCCCTCCACTTT. The whole variable domain, filled in from reference TRBV7-3 and TRBJ1-6, reads GAGVSQTPSNKVTEKGKYVELRCDPISGHTALYWYRQSLGQGPEFLIYFQGTGAADDSGLPNDRFFAVRPEGSVSTLKIQRTERGDSAVYLCASSLSVGNSPLHFGNGTRLTVT.

This clonotype has only a few counts. J is TRBJ2-1 and V is TRBV28, with 7 bases fitting TRBD1. The CDR3 has 15 residues. Per germline, CDR1 MDHEN and CDR2 SYDVKM. V trimming: 4 bases; J trimming: 7 bases; junction bases outside the gene matches: 10. In nucleotides, the CDR3 is TGTGCCAGCAGTTCGACCCAGGACAGGTCTAATGAGCAGTTCTTC. It is translated as CASSSTQDRSNEQFF. Filled out from reference TRBV28 and TRBJ2-1, the complete variable domain reads DVKVTQSSRYLVKRTGEKVFLECVQDMDHENMFWYRQDPGLGLRLIYFSYDVKMKEKGDIPEGYSVSREKKERFSLILESASTNQTSMYLCASSSTQDRSNEQFFGPGTRLTVL.

This clonotype was detected a few times. Its ends do not fully match the called genes, so a read error is possible. The gene calls are TRBV7-9 and TRBJ1-5; no definite D call. From germline, CDR1 is SEHNR and CDR2 FQNEAQ (reference sequence). This CDR3 is built from 14 residues. CDR3 sequence reads: CAGSLGGRDQPQHF. CDR3 coding DNA: TGTGCCGGCAGCTTAGGAGGGAGGGATCAGCCCCAGCATTTT.

This sequence joins TRBV12-3 or TRBV12-4 and TRBJ1-1; 8 positions agree with TRBD1. Trimming removed 4 bases from V and 5 bases from J; junction bases left unmatched: 9. The CDR3 spans 15 residues. The CDR3 DNA reads TGTGCCAGCAGTTCCCGGACAGGGCGGTGGACTGAAGCTTTCTTT. Amino acids: CASSSRTGRWTEAFF.

The gene calls are TRBV9 and TRBJ2-2; D unresolved. From germline, CDR1 is SGDLS and CDR2 YYNGEE. This CDR3 comprises 13 residues. The V end lost 5 bases, the J end lost 3 bases, and 8 bases lay between the germline ends. The CDR3 nucleotides read TGTGCCAGCAGGTTGGAGTACACCGGGGAGCTGTTTTTT. This codes for CASRLEYTGELFF.

This clonotype was observed at least ten times. The chain links TRBV7-2 to TRBJ2-7; possibly TRBD1 or TRBD2 for D (6 bases each). Germline V gives CDR1 SGHTA, CDR2 FQGNSA. Trimming cost V 5 bases and J 3 bases, with 17 bases left between them. CDR3 length equals 15 residues. The CDR3 loop reads CASSLEGGELYEQYF. CDR3 DNA: TGTGCCAGCAGCCTCGAGGGGGGCGAACTCTACGAGCAGTACTTC.

There are many counts of this clonotype. The chain uses TRBV12-5 and TRBJ2-1, with D perhaps matching TRBD2 (7 bases). The V and J ends lost 5 bases and 8 bases respectively, with 25 bases between them. The length of the CDR3 is 17 residues. Germline CDR1 and CDR2: LGHNT and FRNRAP. The CDR3 DNA sequence: TGTGCTAGTGGTCGACCGAGGGGGGGGCCGCTTAGGGATGAGCAGTTCTTC. As protein: CASGRPRGGPLRDEQFF. The full variable domain, completed using reference TRBV12-5 and TRBJ2-1, is DARVTQTPRHKVTEMGQEVTMRCQPILGHNTVFWYRQTMMQGLELLAYFRNRAPLDDSGMPKDRFSAEMPDATLATLKIQPSEPRDSAVYFCASGRPRGGPLRDEQFFGPGTRLTVL.

In this sample, this clonotype turned up many times. V and J are TRBV10-3 and TRBJ2-7; TRBD1 aligns across 7 bases. The CDR3 has 14 amino acids. J lost 0 bases, V lost 9 bases, and 8 bases had no gene match. CDR1 ENHRY and CDR2 SYGVKD come from the germline V gene. The CDR3 protein is CAIKPTGSSYEQYF. The CDR3 DNA reads TGTGCCATTAAACCGACAGGGAGCTCCTACGAGCAGTACTTC.

This clonotype was seen repeatedly, ten times or more. The chain is built from TRBV6-2 or TRBV6-3 and TRBJ2-1; D is unclear. Germline V gene lookup returns CDR1 MNHEY and CDR2 SVGEGT. The CDR3 totals 13 residues. Deletions cut 1 base from V and 1 base from J, with 2 bases between. DNA for the CDR3: TGTGCCAGCAGTTACTATTCCTACAATGAGCAGTTCTTC. Translation: CASSYYSYNEQFF.

The rearrangement uses TRBV19 and TRBJ1-5; TRBD1 matches 7 bases. CDR3 size: 13 residues. CDR1 LNHDA and CDR2 SQIVND come from the germline V gene (reference sequence). V lost 9 bases, J lost 2 bases, and 4 bases stayed unmatched. Here the CDR3 reads CASLDRGNQPQHF. The CDR3 DNA is TGTGCCAGCCTCGACAGGGGCAATCAGCCCCAGCATTTT.